The present T cell receptor (beta chain) was sequenced within a study of cytomegalovirus exposure and HLA in healthy donors. Across the whole study: Early on, a data release was issued that held about 85 million unique TCRs from HLA-typed donors.

On this clone itself: Its target is not known.

Study-wide points: The CMV antigen specificity of a few CMV-associated chains was confirmed through in vitro analysis. Reports indicated that the classifier achieved high specificity and sensitivity in diagnosing cytomegalovirus status. Most TCR beta V segments were productive about 90% or about 30% of the time in an earlier analysis.

60 Vbeta and 13 Jbeta primers were used in PCR. Here immunoSEQ multiplex PCR was the method, and the copy in TCRdb shows in-frame clones only, minus some. This sample yields 85,000 to 130,000 clones, of which roughly two thirds are seen a single time; less than 3.5% belongs to the top ten. The sample was PBMCs. The sequence came from a female donor in good health and CMV-seronegative.

CDR3 region: CASSPGRDSSSYEQYF. The CDR3 DNA follows: TGTGCCAGCTCACCTGGCCGGGACTCGAGCTCCTACGAGCAGTACTTC. This rearrangement joins TRBV18 to TRBJ2-7; D may be TRBD2 (6 bases). Trimming left V 3 bases short and J 0 bases short, with 15 bases between. The CDR3 contains 16 residues. Germline CDR1 reads KGHSH; CDR2 reads LQKENI.